Below are 19 T cell receptor beta chains sequenced from a single sample in a study of CD8 T cells in Susac syndrome. RNA amounts of roughly 0.5 to 1 ug underwent reverse transcription with random hexamers. TCRdb redid the calling of the immunoSEQ multiplex PCR reads with MiXCR, one entry per CDR3 protein. Here the sample spans tens of thousands of distinct CDR3 sequences, around 96% being singletons. Source material: CD4+ T cells from PBMCs. These receptors were taken from a human donor with multiple sclerosis.

This clonotype has just one count. The rearrangement uses TRBV29-1 and TRBJ2-3, with TRBD1 matching 8 bases. The germline V gene encodes CDR1 SQVTM and CDR2 ANQGSEA. The CDR3 is 13 residues long. The trim removed 3 bases at V and 3 bases at J, leaving 2 bases unmatched. The CDR3 region has the DNA TGCAGCGTTGAGCGACAGGGGACAGATACGCAGTATTTT. This codes for CSVERQGTDTQYF.

The chain combines TRBV12-3 or TRBV12-4 with TRBJ2-7; D is undetermined. This CDR3 is built from 13 residues. V gave up 3 bases and J gave up 0 bases, with 6 bases separating them. The DNA for the CDR3 is TGTGCCAGCAGTTTTGGAGACTCCTACGAGCAGTACTTC. Amino acids: CASSFGDSYEQYF.

The CDR3 sequence is CASSLPLAGTHNEQFF. CDR3 coding DNA: TGTGCCAGCAGCCTGCCCCTAGCGGGGACACACAATGAGCAGTTCTTC. The J gene is TRBJ2-1, the V gene TRBV3-1; TRBD2 matches 9 bases. Germline CDR1 and CDR2: LGHDT and YNNKEL (reference sequence). The CDR3 loop spans 16 amino acids. V shed 4 bases and J 5 bases; nucleotides not matched to a gene: 9.

The chain recombines TRBV3-1 with TRBJ2-7; 10 nucleotides match TRBD1. J was trimmed by 4 bases and V by 5 bases; bases with no gene match: 5. Germline assignment: CDR1 LGHDT and CDR2 YNNKEL (reference sequence). The CDR3 is 14 residues long. CDR3 DNA: TGTGCCAGCAGCTTCCGGGACAGGGGATACGAGCAGTACTTC. Its protein is CASSFRDRGYEQYF.

The gene calls are TRBV20-1 and TRBJ2-5; maybe TRBD1 (6 bases). Trimming shortened V by 1 base and J by 1 base, and 10 bases separated the two germline ends. CDR1 and CDR2 (germline): DFQATT, SNEGSKA (reference sequence). CDR3 length: 14 amino acids. For the CDR3, the DNA is TGCAGTGCTAGAGTGGGGGCGTCCCAAGAGACCCAGTACTTC. Protein product: CSARVGASQETQYF.

The V and J genes are TRBV29-1 and TRBJ1-1; the D is unclear. Germline values: CDR1 SQVTM, CDR2 ANQGSEA. This CDR3 is built from 13 residues. V gave up 4 bases and J gave up 3 bases, with 12 bases separating them. CDR3 sequence (DNA): TGCAGCGTTGTCTTCGGCTTAGACACTGAAGCTTTCTTT. Protein sequence: CSVVFGLDTEAFF.

The chain uses TRBV4-2 and TRBJ2-5; maybe TRBD1 (6 bases). CDR1 is LGHNA, CDR2 YNFKEQ, per germline. V lost 0 bases and J 5 bases, leaving 10 bases between the germline ends. The CDR3 is 14 residues long. CDR3 DNA sequence: TGTGCCAGCAGCCAAGAGCCAGGGGAGGAGACCCAGTACTTC. This translates into CASSQEPGEETQYF.

About this clonotype itself: At one end, the junction sequence differs from germline, possibly due to a read error. The V call is TRBV29-1, the J call TRBJ2-7, with D maybe TRBD2 (5 bases). This CDR3 has 15 residues. Germline values: CDR1 SQVTM, CDR2 ANQGSEA. The CDR3 DNA is TGCAGTGTTGAAAACCCGAAGGGAGATTCCTACGAGCAGTACTTC. This translates into CSVENPKGDSYEQYF.

The chain carries TRBV15 and TRBJ1-5; D unclear. This CDR3 comprises 17 residues. Per the germline V gene, CDR1 is LNHNV and CDR2 is YYDKDF (reference sequence). Trimming removed 6 bases at V and 2 bases at J, with 20 bases between. The CDR3 DNA reads TGTGCCACCAGTCATTATCCAGGTCCCCTCGGCAATCAGCCCCAGCATTTT. Residues: CATSHYPGPLGNQPQHF.

This chain links TRBV7-2 with TRBJ2-2, with D perhaps TRBD1 or TRBD2 (6 bases each). The ends were cut back, 4 bases at V and 4 bases at J, with 19 bases in the middle. Looked up from germline, CDR1 is SGHTA and CDR2 is FQGNSA. The CDR3 is 17 residues long. The CDR3 bases are TGTGCCAGCAGCTCCCAGTCGGGGGCGCGCGGCACCGGGGAGCTGTTTTTT. This sequence encodes CASSSQSGARGTGELFF.

This chain connects TRBV29-1 to TRBJ2-7; D remains unclear. Germline assignment: CDR1 SQVTM and CDR2 ANQGSEA. V was trimmed by 4 bases and J by 5 bases, leaving 9 bases between them. The CDR3 length is 11 residues. In DNA, the CDR3 is TGCAGCGTTGCCACCAGACACGAGCAGTACTTC. Amino acids: CSVATRHEQYF.

The V and J genes are TRBV12-3 or TRBV12-4 and TRBJ2-1; 8 bases fit TRBD2. V was clipped by 6 bases and J by 5 bases; unmatched bases: 9. The length of the CDR3 is 15 residues. In nucleotides, the CDR3 is TGTGCCAGCAGCCCACTAGCGGAAAATCACAATGAGCAGTTCTTC. Its protein is CASSPLAENHNEQFF.

The chain links TRBV12-3 or TRBV12-4 to TRBJ2-1; no clear D. The CDR3 covers 12 residues. Trimming stripped 3 bases from V and 4 bases from J, with 4 bases between. This CDR3 is CASSFPYNEQFF. CDR3 sequence (DNA): TGTGCCAGCAGTTTCCCGTACAATGAGCAGTTCTTC.

This chain joins TRBV12-3 or TRBV12-4 and TRBJ2-7, with 8 nucleotides matching TRBD1. This CDR3 region has 13 residues. V dropped 3 bases and J dropped 2; count of bases not matched to a gene: 0. CDR3: CASSLDRAYEQYF. As DNA, the CDR3 is TGTGCCAGCAGTTTGGACAGGGCCTACGAGCAGTACTTC.

The chain uses TRBV19 and TRBJ1-5; D is unresolved. The CDR3 runs 14 residues. Germline CDR1 is LNHDA and CDR2 is SQIVND (reference sequence). V was trimmed by 3 bases and J by 3 bases, leaving 9 bases between them. The CDR3 DNA sequence: TGTGCCAGTAGTATGTGGCAGGACAATCAGCCCCAGCATTTT. Translating it yields CASSMWQDNQPQHF.

The chain uses TRBV29-1 and TRBJ1-4; D unresolved. This CDR3 spans 13 amino acids. Germline V lookup: CDR1 SQVTM, CDR2 ANQGSEA. The V gene lost 1 base and the J gene lost 4 bases, with 7 bases spanning the gap. DNA for the CDR3: TGCAGCGTTGAAGCTGGGGATAATGAAAAACTGTTTTTT. This translates into CSVEAGDNEKLFF.

The rearrangement joins TRBV4-3 to TRBJ1-1, with TRBD1 matching over 9 bases. The CDR3 covers 19 residues. V lost 0 bases and J lost 4; bases outside the gene matches: 15. Germline V gene sequence: CDR1 LGHNA, CDR2 YSLEER. CDR3 DNA: TGCGCCAGCAGCCAAGATCCCCCGGGACAGGGAATCGGGAGCACTGAAGCTTTCTTT. It encodes CASSQDPPGQGIGSTEAFF.

CDR3 nucleotide sequence: TGCGCCAGCAGCTTGGCCACTGGGTCCTTGTACTTC. It specifies CASSLATGSLYF. V gene TRBV5-1 combines with J gene TRBJ2-5; D is unresolved. Per the germline V gene, CDR1 is SGHRS and CDR2 is YFSETQ. The CDR3 contains 12 residues. V lost 0 bases to trimming and J lost 13 bases, with 13 bases between them.

This chain joins TRBV5-1 and TRBJ2-5, with 9 bases fitting TRBD2. CDR1 SGHRS and CDR2 YFSETQ come from the germline V gene. J was trimmed by 5 bases and V by 0 bases; bases with no gene match: 11. CDR3 length equals 17 residues. The CDR3 DNA follows: TGCGCCAGCAGCTTGGCCTCGCTAGCGGGGCCGGAGGAGACCCAGTACTTC. This codes for CASSLASLAGPEETQYF.